Listed here are 5 T cell receptor beta chains from one sample, sequenced in a study of cytomegalovirus exposure and HLA in healthy donors (dated 2017 in TCRdb). Libraries were made using the immunoSEQ multiplex PCR assay. The multiplex PCR relied on a mix of 60 forward primers for TCR Vbeta segments and 13 reverse primers for TCR Jbeta segments. TCRdb holds this immuneACCESS table with in-frame rearrangements only. Some clones are missing; in checked studies, unresolved V genes explain under half, and the rest has no known cause. Counted in this sample were around 150,000 clones; approximately 75% of them appeared once. The ten biggest clones cover around 2% of the sample. The sequencing input was PBMCs. These receptors were collected from a man in his fifties or sixties in good health and CMV-seropositive.

This chain joins TRBV7-9 and TRBJ2-3; D is uncertain. Germline-derived CDR1 and CDR2 are SEHNR and FQNEAQ (reference sequence). The CDR3 is 14 amino acids. The ends were cut back, 1 base at V and 1 base at J, with 6 bases in the middle. CDR3 bases: TGTGCCAGCAGCTTAGACACCCGCACAGATACGCAGTATTTT. Translating it yields CASSLDTRTDTQYF.

J is TRBJ2-5 and V is TRBV6-5; 10 bases map to TRBD1. The germline gives CDR1 MNHEY, CDR2 SVGAGI. The CDR3 is made up of 15 amino acids. The ends lost 5 bases at V and 5 bases at J; junction bases unmatched: 8. CDR3 protein: CASSPGTGVSETQYF. The CDR3 nucleotides are TGTGCCAGCAGTCCCGGGACAGGGGTGTCTGAGACCCAGTACTTC.

This clone was detected once. The V call is TRBV7-2, the J call TRBJ2-7; D call uncertain. V lost 1 base, J lost 9 bases, and 10 bases lay in between. Germline V gives CDR1 SGHTA, CDR2 FQGNSA. The CDR3 is made up of 12 amino acids. The CDR3 loop is CASSLVVFTQYF. CDR3 DNA sequence: TGTGCCAGCAGCTTAGTAGTTTTCACGCAGTACTTC.

V is TRBV7-8 and J is TRBJ1-2, with D uncertain. The germline gives CDR1 SGHVS, CDR2 FQNEAQ. V lost 5 bases, J lost 3 bases, and 13 bases lay in between. CDR3 size: 14 residues. CDR3 DNA: TGTGCCAGCAGCCCGACCCCGCGGGACTATGGCTACACCTTC. This sequence encodes CASSPTPRDYGYTF.

The V call is TRBV7-8, the J call TRBJ1-5; D is perhaps TRBD1 (5 bases). V lost 0 bases and J lost 0, with 9 bases in between. CDR3 length: 16 residues. CDR1 is SGHVS and CDR2 is FQNEAQ in the germline V gene. The CDR3 sequence: CASSLAGGVSNQPQHF. CDR3 coding DNA: TGTGCCAGCAGCTTAGCAGGAGGGGTTAGCAATCAGCCCCAGCATTTT.